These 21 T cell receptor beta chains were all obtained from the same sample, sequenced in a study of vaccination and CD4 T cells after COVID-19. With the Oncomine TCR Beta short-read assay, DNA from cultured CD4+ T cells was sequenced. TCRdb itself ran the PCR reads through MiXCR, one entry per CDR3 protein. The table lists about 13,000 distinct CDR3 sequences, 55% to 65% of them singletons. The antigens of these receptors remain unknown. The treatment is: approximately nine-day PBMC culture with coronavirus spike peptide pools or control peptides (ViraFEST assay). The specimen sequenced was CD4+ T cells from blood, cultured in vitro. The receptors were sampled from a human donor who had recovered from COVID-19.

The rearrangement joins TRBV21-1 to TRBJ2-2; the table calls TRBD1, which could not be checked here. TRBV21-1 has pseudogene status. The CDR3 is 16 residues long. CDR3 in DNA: TGTGCCAGCAGCAAAAAGGACAGGGATGACACCGGGGAGCTGTTTTTT. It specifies CASSKKDRDDTGELFF.

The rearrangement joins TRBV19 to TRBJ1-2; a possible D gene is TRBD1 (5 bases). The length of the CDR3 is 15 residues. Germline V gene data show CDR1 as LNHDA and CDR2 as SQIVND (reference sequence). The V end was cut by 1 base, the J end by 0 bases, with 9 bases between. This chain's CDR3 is CASSIGTYPNYGYTF. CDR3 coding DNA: TGTGCCAGTAGTATAGGGACATATCCTAACTATGGCTACACCTTC.

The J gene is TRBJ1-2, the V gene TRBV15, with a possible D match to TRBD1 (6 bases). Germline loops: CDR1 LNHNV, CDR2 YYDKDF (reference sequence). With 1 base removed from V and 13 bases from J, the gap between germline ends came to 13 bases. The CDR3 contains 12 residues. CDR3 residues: CATSRGRGHPTF. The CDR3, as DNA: TGTGCCACCAGCAGAGGGCGGGGGCATCCCACCTTC.

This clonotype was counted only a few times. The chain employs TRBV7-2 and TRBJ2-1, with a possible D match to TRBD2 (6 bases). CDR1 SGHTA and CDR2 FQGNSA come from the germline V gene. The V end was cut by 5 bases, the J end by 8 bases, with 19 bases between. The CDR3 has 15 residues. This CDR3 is CASSPGGALLDEQFF. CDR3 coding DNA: TGTGCCAGCAGCCCCGGAGGGGCCCTACTGGATGAGCAGTTCTTC. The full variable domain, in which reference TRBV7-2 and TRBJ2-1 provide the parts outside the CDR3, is GAGVSQSPSNKVTEKGKDVELRCDPISGHTALYWYRQSLGQGLEFLIYFQGNSAPDKSGLPSDRFSAERTGGSVSTLTIQRTQQEDSAVYLCASSPGGALLDEQFFGPGTRLTVL.

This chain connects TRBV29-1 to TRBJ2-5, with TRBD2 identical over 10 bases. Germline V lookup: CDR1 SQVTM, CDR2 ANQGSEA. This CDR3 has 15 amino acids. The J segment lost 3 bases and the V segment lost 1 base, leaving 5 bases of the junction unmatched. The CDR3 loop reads CSVEGIAGGKETQYF. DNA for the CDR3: TGCAGCGTTGAAGGGATAGCGGGAGGAAAAGAGACCCAGTACTTC.

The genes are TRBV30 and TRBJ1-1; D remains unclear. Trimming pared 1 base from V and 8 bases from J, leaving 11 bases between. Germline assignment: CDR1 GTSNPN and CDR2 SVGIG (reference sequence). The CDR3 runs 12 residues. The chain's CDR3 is CAWSAAVGEAFF. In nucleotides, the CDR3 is TGTGCCTGGAGTGCCGCGGTAGGAGAAGCTTTCTTT.

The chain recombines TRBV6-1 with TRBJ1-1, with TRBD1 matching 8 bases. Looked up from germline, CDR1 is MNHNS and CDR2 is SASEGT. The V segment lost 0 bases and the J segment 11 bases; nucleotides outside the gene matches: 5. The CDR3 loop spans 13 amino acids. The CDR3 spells CASSEAIRGLAFF. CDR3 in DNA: TGTGCCAGCAGTGAAGCAATCAGGGGGCTGGCTTTCTTT.

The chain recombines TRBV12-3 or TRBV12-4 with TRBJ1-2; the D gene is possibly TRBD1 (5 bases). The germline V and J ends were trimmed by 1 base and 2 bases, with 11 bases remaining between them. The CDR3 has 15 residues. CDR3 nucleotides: TGTGCCAGCAGTTTAGGGGGCAGATCGAACTATGGCTACACCTTC. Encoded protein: CASSLGGRSNYGYTF.

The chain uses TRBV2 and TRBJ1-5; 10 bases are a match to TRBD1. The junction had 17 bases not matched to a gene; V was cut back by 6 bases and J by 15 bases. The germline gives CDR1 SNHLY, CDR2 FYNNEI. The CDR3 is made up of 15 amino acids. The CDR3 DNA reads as TGTGCCAGCAGGCAATCCTTGGACAGGGGGGAATCGTGGCATTTT. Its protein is CASRQSLDRGESWHF.

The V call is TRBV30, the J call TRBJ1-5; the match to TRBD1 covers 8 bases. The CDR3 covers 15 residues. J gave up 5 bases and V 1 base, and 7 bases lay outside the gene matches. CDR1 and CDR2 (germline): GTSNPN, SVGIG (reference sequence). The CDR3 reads CAWSDAGTGYQPQHF. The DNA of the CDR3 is TGTGCCTGGAGTGACGCCGGGACAGGATATCAGCCCCAGCATTTT. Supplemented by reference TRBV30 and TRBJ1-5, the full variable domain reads SQTIHQWPATLVQPVGSPLSLECTVEGTSNPNLYWYRQAAGRGLQLLFYSVGIGQISSEVPQNLSASRPQDRQFILSSKKLLLSDSGFYLCAWSDAGTGYQPQHFGDGTRLSIL.

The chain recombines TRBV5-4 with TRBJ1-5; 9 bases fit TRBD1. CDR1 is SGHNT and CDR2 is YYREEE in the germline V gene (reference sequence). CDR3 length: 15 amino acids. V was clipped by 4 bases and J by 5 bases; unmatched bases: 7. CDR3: CASSQADRGDQPQHF. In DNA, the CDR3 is TGTGCCAGCAGCCAAGCTGACAGGGGGGATCAGCCCCAGCATTTT.

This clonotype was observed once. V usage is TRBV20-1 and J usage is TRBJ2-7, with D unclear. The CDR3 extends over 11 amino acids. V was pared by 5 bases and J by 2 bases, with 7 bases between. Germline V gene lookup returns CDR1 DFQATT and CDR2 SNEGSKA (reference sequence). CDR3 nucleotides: TGCAGTGCTCTCCGGACCTACGAGCAGTACTTC. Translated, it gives CSALRTYEQYF.

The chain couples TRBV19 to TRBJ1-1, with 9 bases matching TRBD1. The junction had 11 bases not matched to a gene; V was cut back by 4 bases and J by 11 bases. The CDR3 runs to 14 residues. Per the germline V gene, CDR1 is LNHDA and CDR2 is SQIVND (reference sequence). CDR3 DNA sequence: TGTGCCAGTAGTACCCTCGGAGGACAGGGGACTGCTTTCTTT. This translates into CASSTLGGQGTAFF.

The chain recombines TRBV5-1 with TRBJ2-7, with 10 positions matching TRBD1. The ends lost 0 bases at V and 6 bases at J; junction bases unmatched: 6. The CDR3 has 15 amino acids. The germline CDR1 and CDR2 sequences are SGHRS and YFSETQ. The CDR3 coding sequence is TGCGCCAGCAGCTTGGGACAGGGGGCGACCCCCGAGCAGTACTTC. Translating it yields CASSLGQGATPEQYF.

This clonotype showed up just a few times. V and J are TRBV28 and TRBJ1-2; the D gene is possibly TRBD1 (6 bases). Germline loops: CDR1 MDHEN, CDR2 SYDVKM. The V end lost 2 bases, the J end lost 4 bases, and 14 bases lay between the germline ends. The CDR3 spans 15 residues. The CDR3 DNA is TGTGCCAGCAGTTTACCGGGGGCCTATCCCTATGGCTACACCTTC. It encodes CASSLPGAYPYGYTF.

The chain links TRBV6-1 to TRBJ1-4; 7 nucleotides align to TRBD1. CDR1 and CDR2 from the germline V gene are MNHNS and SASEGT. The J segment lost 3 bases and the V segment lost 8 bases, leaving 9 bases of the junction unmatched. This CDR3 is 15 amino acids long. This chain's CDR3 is CASATQTGPNEKLFF. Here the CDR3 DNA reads TGTGCCAGCGCCACCCAGACAGGGCCTAATGAAAAACTGTTTTTT.

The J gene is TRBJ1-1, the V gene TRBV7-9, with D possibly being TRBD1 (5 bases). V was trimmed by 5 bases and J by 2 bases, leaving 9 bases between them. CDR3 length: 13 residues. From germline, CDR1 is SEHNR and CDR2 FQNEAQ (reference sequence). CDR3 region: CASSAGANTEAFF. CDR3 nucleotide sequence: TGTGCCAGCAGCGCCGGGGCTAACACTGAAGCTTTCTTT.

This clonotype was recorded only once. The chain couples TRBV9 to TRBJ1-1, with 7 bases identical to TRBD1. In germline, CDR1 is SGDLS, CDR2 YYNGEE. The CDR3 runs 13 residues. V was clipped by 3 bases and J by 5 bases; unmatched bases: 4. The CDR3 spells CASSEGGQTEAFF. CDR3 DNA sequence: TGTGCCAGCAGCGAGGGGGGACAGACTGAAGCTTTCTTT.

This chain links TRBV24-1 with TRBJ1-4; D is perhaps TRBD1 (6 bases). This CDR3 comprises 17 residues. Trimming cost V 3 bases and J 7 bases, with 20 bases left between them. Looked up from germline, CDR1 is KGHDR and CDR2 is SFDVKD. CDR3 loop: CATSDPRIGGAGEKLFF. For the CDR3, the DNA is TGTGCCACCAGTGATCCCCGAATTGGGGGCGCGGGTGAAAAACTGTTTTTT.

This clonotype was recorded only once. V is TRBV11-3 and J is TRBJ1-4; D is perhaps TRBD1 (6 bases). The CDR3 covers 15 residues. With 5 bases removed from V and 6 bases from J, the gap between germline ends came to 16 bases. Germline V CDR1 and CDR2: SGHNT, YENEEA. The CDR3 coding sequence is TGTGCCAGCAGCGGCACAGGACAGCGGCATGAAAAACTGTTTTTT. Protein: CASSGTGQRHEKLFF.

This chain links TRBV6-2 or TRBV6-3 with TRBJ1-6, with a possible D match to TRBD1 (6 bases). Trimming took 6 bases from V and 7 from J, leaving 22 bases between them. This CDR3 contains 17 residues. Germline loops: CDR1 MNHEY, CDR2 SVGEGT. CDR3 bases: TGTGCCAGCAGGAACAAACCAACCGGGACAAGAAATTCACCCCTCCACTTT. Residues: CASRNKPTGTRNSPLHF.